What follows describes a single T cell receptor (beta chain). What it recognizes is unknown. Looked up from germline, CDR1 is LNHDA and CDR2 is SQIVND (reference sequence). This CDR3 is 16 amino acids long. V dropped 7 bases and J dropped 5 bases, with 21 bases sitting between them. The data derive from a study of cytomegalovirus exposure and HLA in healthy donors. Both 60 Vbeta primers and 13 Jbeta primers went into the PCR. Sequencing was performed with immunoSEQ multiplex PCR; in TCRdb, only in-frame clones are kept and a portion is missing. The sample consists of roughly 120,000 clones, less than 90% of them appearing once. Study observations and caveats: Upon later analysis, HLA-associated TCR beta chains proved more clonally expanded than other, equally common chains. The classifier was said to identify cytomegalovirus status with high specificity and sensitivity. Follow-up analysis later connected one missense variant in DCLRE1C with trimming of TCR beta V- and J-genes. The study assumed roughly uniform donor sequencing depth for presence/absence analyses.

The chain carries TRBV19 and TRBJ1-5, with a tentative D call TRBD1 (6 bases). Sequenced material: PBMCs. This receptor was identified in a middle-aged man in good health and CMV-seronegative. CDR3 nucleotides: TGTGCCAGTAAGTTTCATACAGGGCGCCAGCATCAGCCCCAGCATTTT. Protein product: CASKFHTGRQHQPQHF.